Sequencing of this TCR beta chain was carried out in a study of T cells in Graves' hyperthyroidism and ophthalmopathy. Study summary: Peripheral blood was drawn at first diagnosis, prior to all treatment. General study results and limits: Blood shared most expanded thyroid clonotypes above 0.001. Patients with ophthalmopathy were separated from those with stable hyperthyroidism by a 13 V-J model.

The study enrolled patients aged 18 to 65 with newly diagnosed hyperthyroidism of under 2 months' duration. TCR beta CDR3 regions were amplified from RNA. First-round RT-PCR of the TCR CDR3 relied on the HTBI primer set. TCRdb used MiXCR to reprocess the multiplex PCR reads, holding one entry per CDR3 protein. Of about 350,000 distinct CDR3 sequences in the sample, 15% to 20% were seen once. CDR3 size: 13 residues. From germline, CDR1 is MNHEY and CDR2 SMNVEV (reference sequence). The V gene lost 4 bases and the J gene lost 3 bases, with 10 bases spanning the gap. This clonotype occurred many times. Its cognate antigen is unknown.

This receptor was identified in a young woman with Graves' hyperthyroidism that later progressed to Graves' ophthalmopathy. What was sequenced was blood. The chain has TRBV27 and TRBJ2-7; the D gene is possibly TRBD1 (5 bases). CDR3 in amino acids: CASSYRSNYEQYF. CDR3 DNA sequence: TGTGCCAGCAGTTACAGGTCTAACTACGAGCAGTACTTC.